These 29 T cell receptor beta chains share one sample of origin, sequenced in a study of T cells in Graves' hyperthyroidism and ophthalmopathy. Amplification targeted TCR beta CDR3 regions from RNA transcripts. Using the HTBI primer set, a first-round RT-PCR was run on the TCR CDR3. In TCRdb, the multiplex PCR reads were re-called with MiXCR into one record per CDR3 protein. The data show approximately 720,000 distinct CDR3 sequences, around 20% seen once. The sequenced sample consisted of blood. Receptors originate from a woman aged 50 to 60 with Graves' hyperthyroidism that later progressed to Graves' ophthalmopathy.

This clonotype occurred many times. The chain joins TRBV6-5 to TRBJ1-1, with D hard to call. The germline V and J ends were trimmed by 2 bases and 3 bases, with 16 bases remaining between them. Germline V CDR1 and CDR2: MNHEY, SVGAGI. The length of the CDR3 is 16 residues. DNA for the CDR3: TGTGCCAGCAGTTACCACGGAGGCGCCATGGACACTGAAGCTTTCTTT. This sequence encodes CASSYHGGAMDTEAFF.

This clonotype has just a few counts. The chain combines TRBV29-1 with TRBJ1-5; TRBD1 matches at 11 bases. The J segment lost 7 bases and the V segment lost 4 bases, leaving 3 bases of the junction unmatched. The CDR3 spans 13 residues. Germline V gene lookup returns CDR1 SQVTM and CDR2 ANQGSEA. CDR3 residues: CSVGGQGEQPQHF. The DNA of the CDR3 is TGCAGCGTTGGGGGACAGGGGGAGCAGCCCCAGCATTTT. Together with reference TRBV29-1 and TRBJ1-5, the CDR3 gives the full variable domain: SAVISQKPSRDICQRGTSLTIQCQVDSQVTMMFWYRQQPGQSLTLIATANQGSEATYESGFVIDKFPISRPNLTFSTLTVSNMSPEDSSIYLCSVGGQGEQPQHFGDGTRLSIL.

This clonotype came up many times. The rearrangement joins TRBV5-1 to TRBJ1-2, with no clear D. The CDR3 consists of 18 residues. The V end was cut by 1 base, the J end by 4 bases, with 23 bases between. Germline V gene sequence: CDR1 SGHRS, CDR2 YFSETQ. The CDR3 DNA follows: TGCGCCAGCAGCTTGACCTCGGACGGACCCGGAGGGAGCTATGGCTACACCTTC. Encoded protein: CASSLTSDGPGGSYGYTF.

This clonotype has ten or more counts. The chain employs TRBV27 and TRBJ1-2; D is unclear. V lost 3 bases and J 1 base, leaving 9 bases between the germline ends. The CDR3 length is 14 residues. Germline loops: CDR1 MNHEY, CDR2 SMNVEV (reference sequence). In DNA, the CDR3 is TGTGCCAGCAGTTTGGGAAGGGATAACTATGGCTACACCTTC. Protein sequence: CASSLGRDNYGYTF.

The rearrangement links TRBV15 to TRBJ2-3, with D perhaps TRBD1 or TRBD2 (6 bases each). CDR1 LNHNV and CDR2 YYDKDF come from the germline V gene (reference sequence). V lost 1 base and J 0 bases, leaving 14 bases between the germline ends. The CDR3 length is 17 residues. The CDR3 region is CATSRVLGGASTDTQYF. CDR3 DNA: TGTGCCACCAGCAGAGTTTTGGGGGGCGCTAGCACAGATACGCAGTATTTT. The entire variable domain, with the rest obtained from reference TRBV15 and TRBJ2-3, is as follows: DAMVIQNPRYQVTQFGKPVTLSCSQTLNHNVMYWYQQKSSQAPKLLFHYYDKDFNNEADTPDNFQSRRPNTSFCFLDIRSPGLGDTAMYLCATSRVLGGASTDTQYFGPGTRLTVL.

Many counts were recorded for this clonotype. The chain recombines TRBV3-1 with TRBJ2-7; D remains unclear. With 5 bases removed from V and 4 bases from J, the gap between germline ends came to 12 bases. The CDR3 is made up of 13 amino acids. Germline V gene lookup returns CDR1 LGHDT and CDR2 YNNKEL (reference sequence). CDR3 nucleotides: TGTGCCAGCAGCGAGGACCTACAATACGAGCAGTACTTC. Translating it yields CASSEDLQYEQYF.

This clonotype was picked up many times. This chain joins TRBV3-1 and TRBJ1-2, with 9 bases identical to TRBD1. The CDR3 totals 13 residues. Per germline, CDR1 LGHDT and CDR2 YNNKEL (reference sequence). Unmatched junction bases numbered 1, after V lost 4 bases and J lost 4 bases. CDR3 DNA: TGTGCCAGCAGCCCGACAGGGGGCTATGGCTACACCTTC. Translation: CASSPTGGYGYTF.

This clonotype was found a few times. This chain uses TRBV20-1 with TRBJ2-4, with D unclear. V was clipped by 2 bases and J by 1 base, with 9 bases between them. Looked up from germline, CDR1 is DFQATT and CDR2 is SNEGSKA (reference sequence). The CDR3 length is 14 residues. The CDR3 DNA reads TGCAGTGCTAGATCGTTAGTTGCCAAAAACATTCAGTACTTC. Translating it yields CSARSLVAKNIQYF.

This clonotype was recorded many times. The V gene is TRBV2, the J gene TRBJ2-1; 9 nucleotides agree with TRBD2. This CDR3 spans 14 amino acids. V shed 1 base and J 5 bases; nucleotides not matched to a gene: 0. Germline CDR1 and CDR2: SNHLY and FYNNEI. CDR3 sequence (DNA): TGTGCCAGCAGTGAAGGCGGGGGGGACAATGAGCAGTTCTTC. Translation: CASSEGGGDNEQFF.

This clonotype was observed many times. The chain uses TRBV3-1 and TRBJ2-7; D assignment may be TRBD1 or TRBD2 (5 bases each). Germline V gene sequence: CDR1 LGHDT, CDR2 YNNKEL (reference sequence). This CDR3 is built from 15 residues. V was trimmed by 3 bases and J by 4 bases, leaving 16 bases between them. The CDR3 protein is CASSQDVGTGYEQYF. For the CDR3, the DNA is TGTGCCAGCAGCCAGGACGTCGGGACGGGATACGAGCAGTACTTC.

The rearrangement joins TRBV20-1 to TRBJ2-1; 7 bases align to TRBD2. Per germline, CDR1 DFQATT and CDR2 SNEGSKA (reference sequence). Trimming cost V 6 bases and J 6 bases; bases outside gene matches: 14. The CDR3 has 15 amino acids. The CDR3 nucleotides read TGCAGTGCCCCCTCTCTCGCGGGGGAGCTCAATGAGCAGTTCTTC. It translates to CSAPSLAGELNEQFF.

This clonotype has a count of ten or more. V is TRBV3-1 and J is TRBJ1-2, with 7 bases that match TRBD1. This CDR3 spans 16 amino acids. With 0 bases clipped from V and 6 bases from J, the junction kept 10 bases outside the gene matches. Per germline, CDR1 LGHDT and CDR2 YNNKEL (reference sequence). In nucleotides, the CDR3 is TGTGCCAGCAGCCAAGATTCGAGACAGGGTCTCGATGGCTACACCTTC. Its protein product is CASSQDSRQGLDGYTF.

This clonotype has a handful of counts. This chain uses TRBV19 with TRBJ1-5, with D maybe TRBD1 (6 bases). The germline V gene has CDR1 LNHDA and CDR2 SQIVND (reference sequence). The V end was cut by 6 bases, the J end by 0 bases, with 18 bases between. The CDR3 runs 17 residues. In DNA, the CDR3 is TGTGCCAGTAGCCGGGAGGGGGACCCATATAGCAATCAGCCCCAGCATTTT. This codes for CASSREGDPYSNQPQHF.

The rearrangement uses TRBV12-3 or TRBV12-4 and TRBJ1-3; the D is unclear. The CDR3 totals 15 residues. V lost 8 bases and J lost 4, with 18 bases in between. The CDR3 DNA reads TGTGCCAGCTGTGTCGGACTTCCCCGAGGAAACACCATATATTTT. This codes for CASCVGLPRGNTIYF.

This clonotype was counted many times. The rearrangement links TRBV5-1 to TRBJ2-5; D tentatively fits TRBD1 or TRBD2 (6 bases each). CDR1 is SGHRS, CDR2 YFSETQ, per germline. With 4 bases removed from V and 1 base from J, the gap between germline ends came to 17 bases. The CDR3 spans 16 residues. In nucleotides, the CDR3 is TGCGCCAGCAGCGTCATGACGGGGGCGTTCCAAGAGACCCAGTACTTC. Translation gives CASSVMTGAFQETQYF.

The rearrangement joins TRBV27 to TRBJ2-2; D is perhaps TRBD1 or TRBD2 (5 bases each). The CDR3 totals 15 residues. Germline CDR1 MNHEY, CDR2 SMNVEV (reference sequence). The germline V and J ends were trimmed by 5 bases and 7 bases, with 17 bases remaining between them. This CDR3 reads CASSPVLRDRGELFF. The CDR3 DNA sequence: TGTGCCAGCAGTCCCGTACTCAGGGACCGCGGGGAGCTGTTTTTT.

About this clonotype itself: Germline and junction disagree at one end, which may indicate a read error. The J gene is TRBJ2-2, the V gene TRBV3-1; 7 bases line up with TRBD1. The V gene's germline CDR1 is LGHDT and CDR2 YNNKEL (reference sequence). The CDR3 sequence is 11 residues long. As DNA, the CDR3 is TGTGCCAGCAGCCTCGACAGGGATCTGTTTTTT. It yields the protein CASSLDRDLFF.

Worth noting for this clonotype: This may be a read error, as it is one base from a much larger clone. This CDR3 is CASGTGTVLEKLFF. In nucleotides, the CDR3 is TGTGCCAGCGGCACAGGGACGGTCCTCGAAAAACTGTTTTTT. The V call is TRBV11-2, the J call TRBJ1-4, with D tentatively TRBD1 (6 bases). V shed 8 bases and J shed 8 bases, with 18 bases lying between them. CDR1 is SGHAT, CDR2 FQNNGV, per germline. CDR3 length: 14 amino acids.

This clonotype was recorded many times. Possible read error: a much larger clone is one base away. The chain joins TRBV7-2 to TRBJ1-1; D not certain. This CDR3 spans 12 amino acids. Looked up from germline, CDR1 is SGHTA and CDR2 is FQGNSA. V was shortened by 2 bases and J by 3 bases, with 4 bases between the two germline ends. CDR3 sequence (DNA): TGTGCCAGCAGCTTACTGTACACTGAAGCTTTCTTT. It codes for CASSLLYTEAFF. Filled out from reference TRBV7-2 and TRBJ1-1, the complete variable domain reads GAGVSQSPSNKVTEKGKDVELRCDPISGHTALYWYRQSLGQGLEFLIYFQGNSAPDKSGLPSDRFSAERTGGSVSTLTIQRTQQEDSAVYLCASSLLYTEAFFGQGTRLTVV.

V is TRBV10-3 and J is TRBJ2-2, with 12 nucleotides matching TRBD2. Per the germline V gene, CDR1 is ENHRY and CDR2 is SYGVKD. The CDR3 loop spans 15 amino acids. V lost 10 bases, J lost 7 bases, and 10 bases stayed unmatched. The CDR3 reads CATYPGGLAGGELFF. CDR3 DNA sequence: TGTGCCACCTACCCCGGGGGACTAGCGGGCGGGGAGCTGTTTTTT.

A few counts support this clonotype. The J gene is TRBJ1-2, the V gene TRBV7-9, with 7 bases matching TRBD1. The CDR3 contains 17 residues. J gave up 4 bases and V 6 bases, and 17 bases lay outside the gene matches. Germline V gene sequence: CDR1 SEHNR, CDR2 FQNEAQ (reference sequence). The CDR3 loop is CASSSEVGQRYSYGYTF. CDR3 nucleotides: TGTGCCAGCAGTTCAGAGGTGGGACAGAGATATTCCTATGGCTACACCTTC.

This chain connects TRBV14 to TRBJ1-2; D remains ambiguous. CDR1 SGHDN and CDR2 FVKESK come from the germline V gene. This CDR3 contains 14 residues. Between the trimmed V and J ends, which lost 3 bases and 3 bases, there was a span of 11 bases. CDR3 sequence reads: CASSQTDRYYGYTF. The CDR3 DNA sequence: TGTGCCAGCAGCCAGACGGATAGATACTATGGCTACACCTTC.

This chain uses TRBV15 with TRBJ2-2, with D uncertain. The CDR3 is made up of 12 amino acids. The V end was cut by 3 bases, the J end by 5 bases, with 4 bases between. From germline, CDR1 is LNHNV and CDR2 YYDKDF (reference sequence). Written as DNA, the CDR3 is TGTGCCACCAGCAGGGAGACCGGGGAGCTGTTTTTT. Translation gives CATSRETGELFF.

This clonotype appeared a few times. CDR3 DNA sequence: TGTGCCAGCAGTGGACCCGCCCTGGGGGAGCAGTACTTC. Translating it yields CASSGPALGEQYF. This rearrangement joins TRBV6-1 to TRBJ2-7, with D unresolved. V dropped 4 bases and J dropped 7 bases, with 14 bases sitting between them. This CDR3 region has 13 residues. In germline, CDR1 is MNHNS, CDR2 SASEGT.

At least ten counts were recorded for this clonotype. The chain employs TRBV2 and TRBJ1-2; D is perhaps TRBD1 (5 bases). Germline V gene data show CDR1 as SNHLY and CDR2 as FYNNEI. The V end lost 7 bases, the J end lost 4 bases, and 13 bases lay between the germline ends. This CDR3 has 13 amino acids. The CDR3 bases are TGTGCCAGCACCGCGGGGCTTTCCTATGGCTACACCTTC. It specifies CASTAGLSYGYTF. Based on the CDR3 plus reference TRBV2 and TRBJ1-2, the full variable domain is EPEVTQTPSHQVTQMGQEVILRCVPISNHLYFYWYRQILGQKVEFLVSFYNNEISEKSEIFDDQFSVERPDGSNFTLKIRSTKLEDSAMYFCASTAGLSYGYTFGSGTRLTVV.

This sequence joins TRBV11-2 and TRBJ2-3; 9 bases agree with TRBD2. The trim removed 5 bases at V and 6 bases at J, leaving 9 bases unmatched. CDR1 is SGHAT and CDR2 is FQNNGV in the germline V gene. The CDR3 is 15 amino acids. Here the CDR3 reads CASSPGLALADTQYF. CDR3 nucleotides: TGTGCCAGCAGCCCGGGACTAGCCTTAGCCGATACGCAGTATTTT.

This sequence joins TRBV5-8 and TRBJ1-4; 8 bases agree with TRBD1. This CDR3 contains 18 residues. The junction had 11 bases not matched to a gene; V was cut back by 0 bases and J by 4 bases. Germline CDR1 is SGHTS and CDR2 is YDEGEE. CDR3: CASSLVQSTGAFNEKLFF. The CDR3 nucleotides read TGTGCCAGCAGCTTGGTGCAGTCGACAGGGGCATTTAATGAAAAACTGTTTTTT.

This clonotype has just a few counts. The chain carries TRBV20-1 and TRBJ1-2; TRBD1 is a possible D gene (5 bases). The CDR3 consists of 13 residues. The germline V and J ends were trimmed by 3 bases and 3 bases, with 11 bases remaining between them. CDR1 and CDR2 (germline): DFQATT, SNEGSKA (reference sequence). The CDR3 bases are TGCAGTGCTAGGAGTGAGACAGACTATGGCTACACCTTC. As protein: CSARSETDYGYTF.

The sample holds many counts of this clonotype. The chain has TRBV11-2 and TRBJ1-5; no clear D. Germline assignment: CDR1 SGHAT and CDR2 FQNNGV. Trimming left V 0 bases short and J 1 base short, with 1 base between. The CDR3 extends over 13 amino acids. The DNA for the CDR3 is TGTGCCAGCAGCTTAGAAAGCAATCAGCCCCAGCATTTT. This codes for CASSLESNQPQHF. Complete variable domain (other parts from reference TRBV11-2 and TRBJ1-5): EAGVAQSPRYKIIEKRQSVAFWCNPISGHATLYWYQQILGQGPKLLIQFQNNGVVDDSQLPKDRFSAERLKGVDSTLKIQPAKLEDSAVYLCASSLESNQPQHFGDGTRLSIL.